The 32 T cell receptor beta chains in this list originate from one sample, sequenced in a study of control samples from healthy donors and cancer patients. The protocol was immunoSEQ multiplex PCR, while the TCRdb copy is restricted to in-frame clones and leaves out a portion. The data contain about 270,000 clones, around 80% of them singletons. The specimen sequenced was PBMCs. The receptors here all came from a woman aged 60 to 75 with lung cancer.

The rearrangement joins TRBV20-1 to TRBJ2-1; D ambiguous. This CDR3 has 15 amino acids. Germline values: CDR1 DFQATT, CDR2 SNEGSKA (reference sequence). Deletions cut 3 bases from V and 9 bases from J, with 21 bases between. CDR3 region: CSASKAGRSIGEQFF. Here the CDR3 DNA reads TGCAGTGCTAGTAAGGCTGGTCGGTCAATTGGTGAGCAGTTCTTC.

The J gene is TRBJ1-5, the V gene TRBV2; D ambiguous. There are 14 residues in the CDR3. Trimming took off 2 bases at V and 8 bases at J, with 13 bases between the two ends. CDR1 and CDR2 (germline): SNHLY, FYNNEI. CDR3 nucleotide sequence: TGTGCCAGCAGTGAATTAACCCTAGTGGAGCCCCAGCATTTT. This gives the protein CASSELTLVEPQHF.

The chain links TRBV6-5 to TRBJ1-2; perhaps TRBD1 as D (6 bases). CDR3 length equals 12 residues. Trimming removed 10 bases at V and 7 bases at J, with 16 bases between. CDR1 and CDR2 (germline): MNHEY, SVGAGI. The CDR3 DNA reads as TGTGCCATCTACAGGGAGGACGTTGGCTACACCTTC. Translation gives CAIYREDVGYTF.

A single count supports this clone. The DNA for the CDR3 is TGTGCCAGCAGTTTATCTCCGGGTGGGGACACTGAAGCTTTCTTT. This codes for CASSLSPGGDTEAFF. This chain connects TRBV27 to TRBJ1-1; D gene ambiguous. The CDR3 extends over 15 amino acids. V lost 0 bases and J 3 bases, leaving 11 bases between the germline ends. The germline V gene has CDR1 MNHEY and CDR2 SMNVEV (reference sequence).

The rearrangement links TRBV19 to TRBJ1-1; D is unresolved. The V gene's germline CDR1 is LNHDA and CDR2 SQIVND (reference sequence). V shed 4 bases and J shed 2 bases, with 11 bases lying between them. This CDR3 comprises 14 residues. The CDR3 DNA reads as TGTGCCAGTAGTACCCCTAAAGGTAACACTGAAGCTTTCTTT. Encoded protein: CASSTPKGNTEAFF.

The chain employs TRBV6-5 and TRBJ2-7; no firm D call. The CDR3 is made up of 13 amino acids. The V and J ends lost 6 bases and 2 bases respectively, with 11 bases between them. CDR1 and CDR2 (germline): MNHEY, SVGAGI. The CDR3 DNA reads TGTGCCAGCAGGTCCGGGCTACCCTACGAGCAGTACTTC. Protein product: CASRSGLPYEQYF.

The chain joins TRBV5-4 to TRBJ1-4; perhaps TRBD1 as D (5 bases). The CDR3 consists of 12 residues. Germline V gene sequence: CDR1 SGHNT, CDR2 YYREEE (reference sequence). Trimming removed 0 bases from V and 10 bases from J, with 7 bases in between. Here the CDR3 reads CASSLVGGKLFF. DNA of the CDR3: TGTGCCAGCAGCTTGGTGGGGGGAAAACTGTTTTTT.

The chain employs TRBV7-9 and TRBJ1-3; 9 positions agree with TRBD1. CDR3 length: 19 residues. Trimming at V came to 1 base and at J to 4 bases, leaving 14 bases not matched to a gene. Germline V gene data show CDR1 as SEHNR and CDR2 as FQNEAQ (reference sequence). The CDR3 DNA reads TGTGCCAGCAGCTTAGTTTGGTGGACAGGGGTTTCTCTGGGAAACACCATATATTTT. Translation gives CASSLVWWTGVSLGNTIYF.

This chain uses TRBV11-2 with TRBJ1-1, with D perhaps TRBD1 (5 bases). CDR3 length equals 14 residues. Germline lookup yields CDR1 SGHAT and CDR2 FQNNGV. Trimming shortened V by 2 bases and J by 2 bases, and 9 bases separated the two germline ends. The CDR3 sequence: CASSLTGGNTEAFF. The CDR3 coding sequence is TGTGCCAGCAGCTTAACCGGGGGTAACACTGAAGCTTTCTTT.

This clone was found a few times. The chain links TRBV2 to TRBJ2-7, with D possibly matching TRBD2 (5 bases). The CDR3 sequence is 12 residues long. CDR1 is SNHLY, CDR2 FYNNEI, per germline. V lost 11 bases and J lost 2, with 13 bases in between. The CDR3 region is CAGKAEAYEQYF. CDR3 coding DNA: TGTGCCGGAAAGGCGGAGGCCTACGAGCAGTACTTC.

The chain is built from TRBV9 and TRBJ2-3; 7 bases map to TRBD1. The CDR3 consists of 16 residues. J was trimmed by 1 base and V by 2 bases; bases with no gene match: 7. CDR1 is SGDLS, CDR2 YYNGEE, per germline. The CDR3 loop reads CASSVLGGAGTDTQYF. As DNA, the CDR3 is TGTGCCAGCAGCGTGTTAGGGGGCGCCGGCACAGATACGCAGTATTTT. The complete variable domain, with remaining parts taken from reference TRBV9 and TRBJ2-3, reads DSGVTQTPKHLITATGQRVTLRCSPRSGDLSVYWYQQSLDQGLQFLIQYYNGEERAKGNILERFSAQQFPDLHSELNLSSLELGDSALYFCASSVLGGAGTDTQYFGPGTRLTVL.

The chain recombines TRBV27 with TRBJ1-5; 7 bases are a match to TRBD1. Per the germline V gene, CDR1 is MNHEY and CDR2 is SMNVEV (reference sequence). V shed 2 bases and J 0 bases; nucleotides not matched to a gene: 7. CDR3 length: 17 amino acids. The DNA of the CDR3 is TGTGCCAGCAGTTTAACGGGACAGACCTATAGCAATCAGCCCCAGCATTTT. This encodes CASSLTGQTYSNQPQHF.

The rearrangement uses TRBV5-1 and TRBJ1-1; D gene unclear. This CDR3 comprises 16 residues. V was cut by 0 bases and J by 4 bases, with 16 bases left in between. CDR1 and CDR2 (germline): SGHRS, YFSETQ. CDR3: CASSLVDGFRGTEAFF. Here the CDR3 DNA reads TGCGCCAGCAGCTTGGTAGACGGGTTTAGAGGCACTGAAGCTTTCTTT.

The chain uses TRBV30 and TRBJ1-1; TRBD1 is a possible D gene (6 bases). The CDR3 is 13 amino acids. CDR1 and CDR2 from the germline V gene are GTSNPN and SVGIG (reference sequence). The V end was cut by 2 bases, the J end by 1 base, with 8 bases between. CDR3 DNA: TGTGCCTGGAGTTTGGGGGCGAACACTGAAGCTTTCTTT. It yields the protein CAWSLGANTEAFF.

This chain uses TRBV6-5 with TRBJ1-1, with 9 bases aligning to TRBD1. The CDR3 sequence is 15 residues long. Germline CDR1 and CDR2: MNHEY and SVGAGI. The V and J ends lost 2 bases and 1 base, in that order; junction bases with no gene match: 2. In DNA form, the CDR3 reads TGTGCCAGCAGTTACGCGGGACAGGGGAACACTGAAGCTTTCTTT. Translation: CASSYAGQGNTEAFF.

This clone appeared once. CDR3 sequence: CASSFRGHTEAFF. In DNA, the CDR3 is TGTGCCAGCAGCTTCAGGGGTCACACTGAAGCTTTCTTT. The V and J genes are TRBV7-9 and TRBJ1-1; TRBD1 is a possible D gene (6 bases). Looked up from germline, CDR1 is SEHNR and CDR2 is FQNEAQ (reference sequence). Trimming stripped 3 bases from V and 3 bases from J, with 8 bases between. The CDR3 sequence is 13 residues long.

This chain joins TRBV27 and TRBJ1-6; 9 nucleotides align to TRBD1. Losses at the gene ends were 8 bases for V and 10 bases for J; bases not matched to a gene: 6. CDR1 is MNHEY and CDR2 is SMNVEV in the germline V gene (reference sequence). There are 13 residues in the CDR3. In nucleotides, the CDR3 is TGTGCCAGCGGGACAGGGACAATCTCACCCCTCCACTTT. It encodes CASGTGTISPLHF.

V is TRBV19 and J is TRBJ1-2; 7 nucleotides line up with TRBD1. The CDR3 runs 15 residues. The ends lost 5 bases at V and 0 bases at J; junction bases unmatched: 6. Germline assignment: CDR1 LNHDA and CDR2 SQIVND (reference sequence). The CDR3 sequence is CASSVRDRANYGYTF. CDR3 bases: TGTGCCAGTAGTGTCCGAGACAGGGCTAACTATGGCTACACCTTC.

The chain uses TRBV6-5 and TRBJ1-2; 9 bases fit TRBD1. The V segment lost 8 bases and the J segment 9 bases; nucleotides outside the gene matches: 10. Looked up from germline, CDR1 is MNHEY and CDR2 is SVGAGI. This CDR3 has 13 residues. CDR3 sequence reads: CASGDRAFMSYTF. CDR3 DNA sequence: TGTGCCAGCGGGGACAGGGCCTTTATGAGCTACACCTTC.

This chain uses TRBV28 with TRBJ2-2; D might be TRBD2 (6 bases). The CDR3 loop spans 14 amino acids. The germline gives CDR1 MDHEN, CDR2 SYDVKM. Trimming pared 8 bases from V and 0 bases from J, leaving 10 bases between. The CDR3: CASFSGSNTGELFF. CDR3 sequence (DNA): TGTGCCAGCTTTAGCGGTTCGAACACCGGGGAGCTGTTTTTT.

The chain joins TRBV20-1 to TRBJ2-1; perhaps TRBD1 as D (6 bases). The CDR3 consists of 13 residues. V was pared by 3 bases and J by 5 bases, with 11 bases between. Germline V gene sequence: CDR1 DFQATT, CDR2 SNEGSKA (reference sequence). For the CDR3, the DNA is TGCAGTGCTAGTGGGGACATCCACAATGAGCAGTTCTTC. Residues: CSASGDIHNEQFF.

The chain combines TRBV29-1 with TRBJ2-2, with D maybe TRBD1 (5 bases). Germline V gene lookup returns CDR1 SQVTM and CDR2 ANQGSEA. V lost 6 bases and J 0 bases, leaving 11 bases between the germline ends. CDR3 length equals 14 residues. The CDR3 DNA reads TGCAGCGTGGTCACAGGCCCGAACACCGGGGAGCTGTTTTTT. Translation: CSVVTGPNTGELFF.

V is TRBV27 and J is TRBJ2-7; perhaps TRBD1 as D (5 bases). This CDR3 comprises 13 residues. CDR1 and CDR2 (germline): MNHEY, SMNVEV (reference sequence). V was clipped by 6 bases and J by 6 bases, with 15 bases between them. CDR3 residues: CASSPRQLGEQYF. The CDR3 region has the DNA TGTGCCAGCAGCCCTCGACAGCTGGGCGAGCAGTACTTC.

V and J are TRBV3-1 (or the pseudogene TRBV3-2) and TRBJ1-1; D may be TRBD1 (5 bases). The CDR3 consists of 14 residues. The V and J ends lost 3 bases and 0 bases respectively, with 8 bases between them. CDR1 and CDR2 from the germline V gene are LGHDT and YNNKEL (reference sequence). Written as DNA, the CDR3 is TGTGCCAGCAGCCAGGGGGTCCTGAACACTGAAGCTTTCTTT. This gives the protein CASSQGVLNTEAFF.

The chain joins TRBV11-1 to TRBJ2-7; D not resolved. In germline, CDR1 is SGHAT, CDR2 FQDESV (reference sequence). Trimming cost V 0 bases and J 6 bases, with 9 bases left between them. The CDR3 spans 13 residues. Here the CDR3 reads CASSLAYVSEQYF. CDR3 in DNA: TGTGCCAGCAGCTTAGCGTACGTTAGCGAGCAGTACTTC.

The chain employs TRBV6-4 and TRBJ2-3; 7 bases map to TRBD2. Germline-derived CDR1 and CDR2 are MRHNA and SNTAGT. With V trimmed by 0 bases and J by 1 base, 4 bases remained unmatched. The CDR3 runs 16 residues. The CDR3 bases are TGTGCCAGCAGTGACTCTACGGGGGGAGGCACAGATACGCAGTATTTT. Its translation: CASSDSTGGGTDTQYF.

The rearrangement links TRBV11-3 to TRBJ1-5; no firm D call. In germline, CDR1 is SGHNT, CDR2 YENEEA. Between the trimmed V and J ends, which lost 3 bases and 0 bases, there was a span of 12 bases. This CDR3 region has 16 residues. The CDR3, as DNA: TGTGCCAGCAGCTTCACACAGACTTATAGCAATCAGCCCCAGCATTTT. It translates to CASSFTQTYSNQPQHF.

This clone was detected only a few times. The chain couples TRBV10-3 to TRBJ2-3, with TRBD2 matching over 7 bases. The CDR3 has 14 residues. V was clipped by 4 bases and J by 4 bases; unmatched bases: 5. Per germline, CDR1 ENHRY and CDR2 SYGVKD. CDR3 protein: CAISGGGAADTQYF. In nucleotides, the CDR3 is TGTGCCATCAGTGGGGGGGGAGCGGCAGATACGCAGTATTTT.

Note on this clone: In the same sample, other DNA sequences code for this CDR3. The J gene is TRBJ1-2, the V gene TRBV14, with TRBD1 matching over 7 bases. The trim removed 4 bases at V and 8 bases at J, leaving 7 bases unmatched. Germline V lookup: CDR1 SGHDN, CDR2 FVKESK. The CDR3 is 13 amino acids. The CDR3 region has the DNA TGTGCCAGCAGCCGAACAGGGGCTGGCGGCTACACCTTC. As protein: CASSRTGAGGYTF.

J is TRBJ2-7 and V is TRBV27, with D possibly TRBD2 on 6 matching bases. Germline V gene data show CDR1 as MNHEY and CDR2 as SMNVEV (reference sequence). CDR3 length: 15 residues. The germline V and J ends were trimmed by 6 bases and 2 bases, with 17 bases remaining between them. CDR3 sequence: CASSPDPRDAYEQYF. In DNA form, the CDR3 reads TGTGCCAGCAGCCCTGACCCGCGGGATGCCTACGAGCAGTACTTC.

CDR3 residues: CASRMGQYGYEQYF. In DNA, the CDR3 is TGTGCCAGCAGAATGGGACAGTACGGGTACGAGCAGTACTTC. The chain combines TRBV6-5 with TRBJ2-7, with 7 bases fitting TRBD1. The J segment lost 4 bases and the V segment lost 6 bases, leaving 9 bases of the junction unmatched. The length of the CDR3 is 14 residues. The germline V gene encodes CDR1 MNHEY and CDR2 SVGAGI.

This clone was picked up many times. The rearrangement joins TRBV7-3 to TRBJ2-3; D ambiguous. The CDR3 runs 12 residues. Germline assignment: CDR1 SGHTA and CDR2 FQGTGA. V lost 5 bases and J lost 5, with 8 bases in between. The CDR3 DNA reads TGTGCCAGCAGCCCTAGTGGAGATACGCAGTATTTT. It codes for CASSPSGDTQYF.